This entry lists 7 T cell receptor beta chains sequenced from one sample in a study of cytomegalovirus exposure and HLA in healthy donors. Researchers ran the PCR with 60 Vbeta and 13 Jbeta primers. Some clones are missing from TCRdb's copy, which holds only in-frame ones; the method was immunoSEQ multiplex PCR. Here the sample spans approximately 130,000 clones, 87% being singletons. Source material: PBMCs. These receptors were obtained from a woman in her thirties in good health and CMV-seronegative.

The V call is TRBV29-1, the J call TRBJ1-5; D not certain. Trimming removed 4 bases from V and 6 bases from J, with 13 bases in between. The CDR3 runs 13 residues. CDR1 SQVTM and CDR2 ANQGSEA come from the germline V gene. The CDR3, as DNA: TGCAGCGTTGCCGAGGGAGAGGGTCAGCCCCAGCATTTT. Translating gives CSVAEGEGQPQHF. The full variable domain, with the rest looked up from reference TRBV29-1 and TRBJ1-5, is SAVISQKPSRDICQRGTSLTIQCQVDSQVTMMFWYRQQPGQSLTLIATANQGSEATYESGFVIDKFPISRPNLTFSTLTVSNMSPEDSSIYLCSVAEGEGQPQHFGDGTRLSIL.

This clone was detected once. The CDR3 here is CASSRRREGNEQFF. Written as DNA, the CDR3 is TGTGCCAGCAGCCGCCGGCGGGAGGGCAATGAGCAGTTCTTC. This chain joins TRBV7-8 and TRBJ2-1; TRBD2 matches 9 bases. Germline V lookup: CDR1 SGHVS, CDR2 FQNEAQ. V shed 5 bases and J 6 bases; nucleotides not matched to a gene: 5. CDR3 length: 14 amino acids. The variable domain in full, with the rest retrieved from reference TRBV7-8 and TRBJ2-1, is GAGVSQSPRYKVAKRGQDVALRCDPISGHVSLFWYQQALGQGPEFLTYFQNEAQLDKSGLPSDRFFAERPEGSVSTLKIQRTQQEDSAVYLCASSRRREGNEQFFGPGTRLTVL.

The chain employs TRBV19 and TRBJ2-5; D is perhaps TRBD1 (6 bases). This CDR3 has 13 residues. Germline lookup yields CDR1 LNHDA and CDR2 SQIVND (reference sequence). V was trimmed by 6 bases and J by 4 bases, leaving 12 bases between them. CDR3 in amino acids: CASRGRGSETQYF. CDR3 DNA sequence: TGTGCCAGTAGAGGCAGGGGATCAGAGACCCAGTACTTC.

This chain uses TRBV27 with TRBJ1-2; 8 nucleotides match TRBD1. With 2 bases clipped from V and 4 bases from J, the junction kept 27 bases outside the gene matches. In germline, CDR1 is MNHEY, CDR2 SMNVEV (reference sequence). The CDR3 is 22 amino acids. This CDR3 reads CASSLRLVESSGGQVALYGYTF. The CDR3 nucleotides read TGTGCCAGCAGTTTAAGGTTGGTGGAATCGTCAGGGGGCCAGGTCGCGCTCTATGGCTACACCTTC.

This sequence joins TRBV19 and TRBJ2-3; weak D call: TRBD2 (6 bases). Germline V gives CDR1 LNHDA, CDR2 SQIVND (reference sequence). The length of the CDR3 is 17 residues. V lost 5 bases and J 4 bases, leaving 22 bases between the germline ends. CDR3 sequence: CASSSVVTSPGPDTQYF. In nucleotides, the CDR3 is TGTGCCAGTAGTTCCGTGGTGACTAGTCCCGGCCCAGATACGCAGTATTTT.

This clone was seen a single time. The V and J genes are TRBV7-9 and TRBJ2-7; TRBD2 matches 7 bases. Germline V gene lookup returns CDR1 SEHNR and CDR2 FQNEAQ (reference sequence). The CDR3 consists of 16 residues. Losses at the gene ends were 5 bases for V and 3 bases for J; bases not matched to a gene: 13. CDR3 protein: CASSPEGGSGYYEQYF. CDR3 in DNA: TGTGCCAGCAGCCCTGAGGGAGGTAGCGGGTACTACGAGCAGTACTTC.

This chain links TRBV19 with TRBJ2-7; 7 nucleotides agree with TRBD1. CDR1 and CDR2 from the germline V gene are LNHDA and SQIVND (reference sequence). The J segment lost 1 base and the V segment lost 2 bases, leaving 8 bases of the junction unmatched. The CDR3 runs 16 residues. In DNA, the CDR3 is TGTGCCAGTAGTATAACCGGGACAGTGATTTCCTACGAGCAGTACTTC. Its translation: CASSITGTVISYEQYF.